This T cell receptor beta chain was captured by sequencing in a study of blood T cell repertoires in COVID-19. Looking at the study overall: Samples taken during acute and convalescent COVID-19 were collected in the United States, Italy and Spain.

Data came from immunoSEQ multiplex PCR; TCRdb stores just in-frame clones and leaves some out. The sample has 160,000 or so clones; 82% are singletons. The trim removed 3 bases at V and 4 bases at J, leaving 8 bases unmatched. The CDR3 extends over 15 amino acids. Per the germline V gene, CDR1 is MDHEN and CDR2 is SYDVKM. The clonotype was recovered from a woman in her seventies with acute or convalescent COVID-19. Sequencing was done on a sample of peripheral blood. This chain joins TRBV28 and TRBJ2-5, with TRBD1 identical over 7 bases. CDR3 residues: CASSFLGQRGETQYF. In DNA, the CDR3 is TGTGCCAGCAGTTTCCTGGGACAGAGGGGAGAGACCCAGTACTTC.